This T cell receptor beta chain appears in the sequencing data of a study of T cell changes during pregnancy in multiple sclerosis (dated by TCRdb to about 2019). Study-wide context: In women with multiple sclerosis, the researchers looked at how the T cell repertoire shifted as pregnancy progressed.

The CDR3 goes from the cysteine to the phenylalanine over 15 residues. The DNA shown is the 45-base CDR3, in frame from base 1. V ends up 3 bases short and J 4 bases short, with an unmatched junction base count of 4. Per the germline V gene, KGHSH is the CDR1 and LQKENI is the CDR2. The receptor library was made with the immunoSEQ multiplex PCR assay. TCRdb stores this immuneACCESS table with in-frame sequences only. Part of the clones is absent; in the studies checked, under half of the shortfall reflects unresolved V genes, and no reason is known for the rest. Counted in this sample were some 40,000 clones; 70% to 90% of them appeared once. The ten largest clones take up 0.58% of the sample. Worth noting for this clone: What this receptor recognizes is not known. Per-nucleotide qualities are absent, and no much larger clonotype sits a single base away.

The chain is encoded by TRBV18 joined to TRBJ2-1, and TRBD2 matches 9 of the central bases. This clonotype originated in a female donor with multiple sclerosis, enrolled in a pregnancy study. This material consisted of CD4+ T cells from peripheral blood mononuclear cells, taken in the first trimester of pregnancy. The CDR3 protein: CASSPREGGYNEQFF. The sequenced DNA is TGTGCCAGCTCACCGCGGGAGGGAGGTTACAATGAGCAGTTCTTC.